This entry lists 22 T cell receptor beta chains sequenced from one sample in a study of T cells after yellow fever vaccination (dated by TCRdb to between 2018 and 2021). The sample's treatment or condition label, decoded: live attenuated yellow fever vaccine strain. Receptor amplification or capture employed 5' RACE. These reads were obtained on an Illumina HiSeq 2500. TCRdb reprocessed the public reads (quality trimming at Q25 with fastp, clone calling with MiXCR) and kept in-frame beta chains. Rows with one shared CDR3 protein collapse into an entry with the most common genes and DNA. The sample profile shows more than 300,000 distinct CDR3 sequences; 6.8% of them were found once. 18% of the sample is taken by the ten largest. The sample here was PBMCs, taken roughly 46 days after the first yellow fever vaccination. These receptors were collected from a man aged 18 to 30 who received the YFV17D yellow fever vaccine.

The chain carries TRBV7-2 and TRBJ2-1; D is ambiguous. The V end lost 1 base, the J end lost 6 bases, and 10 bases lay between the germline ends. CDR1 is SGHTA, CDR2 FQGNSA, per germline. The CDR3 runs to 14 residues. The CDR3 DNA is TGTGCCAGCAGCTTAGGTGGCTTACCCAATGAGCAGTTCTTC. Translated: CASSLGGLPNEQFF.

This clonotype showed up just a few times. J is TRBJ2-5 and V is TRBV7-9; D may match TRBD1 or TRBD2 (5 bases each). The germline CDR1 and CDR2 sequences are SEHNR and FQNEAQ (reference sequence). The CDR3 sequence is 14 residues long. The germline V and J ends were trimmed by 5 bases and 5 bases, with 15 bases remaining between them. CDR3 region: CASSPRWDVETQYF. As DNA, the CDR3 is TGTGCCAGCAGCCCAAGGTGGGACGTGGAGACCCAGTACTTC. The whole variable domain, filled in from reference TRBV7-9 and TRBJ2-5, reads DTGVSQNPRHKITKRGQNVTFRCDPISEHNRLYWYRQTLGQGPEFLTYFQNEAQLEKSRLLSDRFSAERPKGSFSTLEIQRTEQGDSAMYLCASSPRWDVETQYFGPGTRLLVL.

The chain links TRBV4-3 to TRBJ2-6; no clear D. The CDR3 covers 17 residues. The germline V and J ends were trimmed by 0 bases and 0 bases, with 9 bases remaining between them. Germline V CDR1 and CDR2: LGHNA, YSLEER. CDR3: CASSQDHLISGANVLTF. The CDR3 DNA reads as TGCGCCAGCAGCCAAGATCATTTGATCTCTGGGGCCAACGTCCTGACTTTC.

The chain uses TRBV5-6 and TRBJ1-1, with D perhaps matching TRBD1 (6 bases). The germline gives CDR1 SGHDT, CDR2 YYEEEE. This CDR3 has 16 residues. The V end lost 3 bases, the J end lost 2 bases, and 17 bases lay between the germline ends. As DNA, the CDR3 is TGTGCCAGCAGCTCCACAGGGTTACGAATTAACACTGAAGCTTTCTTT. Protein product: CASSSTGLRINTEAFF.

V is TRBV7-2 and J is TRBJ1-1, with D maybe TRBD1 (6 bases). The V and J ends lost 7 bases and 4 bases respectively, with 19 bases between them. Germline CDR1 reads SGHTA; CDR2 reads FQGNSA. This CDR3 is 15 amino acids long. Here the CDR3 reads CASMKRGGVGTEAFF. As DNA, the CDR3 is TGTGCCAGCATGAAAAGGGGGGGAGTAGGCACTGAAGCTTTCTTT.

The rearrangement uses TRBV6-2 or TRBV6-3 and TRBJ1-1; D not resolved. Trimming pared 2 bases from V and 3 bases from J, leaving 7 bases between. The germline V gene has CDR1 MNHEY and CDR2 SVGEGT. The CDR3 spans 13 residues. In DNA, the CDR3 is TGTGCCAGCAGTTACCCCTGGGACACTGAAGCTTTCTTT. The encoded protein is CASSYPWDTEAFF.

V gene TRBV4-1 combines with J gene TRBJ2-1; D not certain. Between the trimmed V and J ends, which lost 0 bases and 8 bases, there was a span of 8 bases. The CDR3 runs 13 residues. Germline V gene data show CDR1 as MGHRA and CDR2 as YSYEKL. The CDR3 sequence: CASSQDLRDEQFF. Here the CDR3 DNA reads TGCGCCAGCAGCCAAGATTTGCGCGATGAGCAGTTCTTC.

This clonotype turned up a few times. The chain combines TRBV25-1 with TRBJ2-5; a weak D match, TRBD2 (5 bases). In germline, CDR1 is MGHDK, CDR2 SYGVNS. The CDR3 is 18 amino acids. Trimming left V 5 bases short and J 5 bases short, with 27 bases between. The CDR3 coding sequence is TGTGCCAGCAGTAACCTCCCTCCGGGCCCCGAGGGTTCGGAGACCCAGTACTTC. Its protein is CASSNLPPGPEGSETQYF. Full variable domain (outside the CDR3, taken from reference TRBV25-1 and TRBJ2-5): EADIYQTPRYLVIGTGKKITLECSQTMGHDKMYWYQQDPGMELHLIHYSYGVNSTEKGDLSSESTVSRIRTEHFPLTLESARPSHTSQYLCASSNLPPGPEGSETQYFGPGTRLLVL.

The chain recombines TRBV7-2 with TRBJ2-3, with 9 bases lining up with TRBD2. With V trimmed by 4 bases and J by 4 bases, 6 bases remained unmatched. The CDR3 has 15 amino acids. Germline V gene data show CDR1 as SGHTA and CDR2 as FQGNSA. CDR3 protein: CASSSPGLASDTQYF. The CDR3 DNA reads as TGTGCCAGCAGCTCGCCGGGACTAGCATCAGATACGCAGTATTTT. The whole variable domain, filled in from reference TRBV7-2 and TRBJ2-3, reads GAGVSQSPSNKVTEKGKDVELRCDPISGHTALYWYRQSLGQGLEFLIYFQGNSAPDKSGLPSDRFSAERTGGSVSTLTIQRTQQEDSAVYLCASSSPGLASDTQYFGPGTRLTVL.

This clonotype was seen a handful of times. V is TRBV11-1 and J is TRBJ2-2; the D is unclear. This CDR3 has 14 amino acids. Germline loops: CDR1 SGHAT, CDR2 FQDESV (reference sequence). The V end was cut by 0 bases, the J end by 6 bases, with 8 bases between. CDR3 coding DNA: TGTGCCAGCAGCTTAGCGGCCAGCGCCGGGGAGCTGTTTTTT. Encoded protein: CASSLAASAGELFF.

The chain recombines TRBV5-1 with TRBJ2-7; 8 positions agree with TRBD1. The CDR3 length is 18 residues. Per the germline V gene, CDR1 is SGHRS and CDR2 is YFSETQ. Trimming removed 2 bases from V and 1 base from J; junction bases left unmatched: 14. The CDR3 DNA reads TGCGCCAGCAGCTTAGGACAGGGCCTATCGGACAATTCCTACGAGCAGTACTTC. Its protein product is CASSLGQGLSDNSYEQYF.

This chain joins TRBV19 and TRBJ1-2, with a possible D match to TRBD1 (5 bases). The CDR3 is 12 residues long. V shed 7 bases and J shed 5 bases, with 11 bases lying between them. Germline lookup yields CDR1 LNHDA and CDR2 SQIVND (reference sequence). CDR3 bases: TGTGCCAGTACCAGGGTCGGGTATGGCTACACCTTC. Its protein product is CASTRVGYGYTF.

The CDR3 coding sequence is TGTGCCAGCAGCGTTGACAGGGGTCAGGCTGAAGCTTTCTTT. This encodes CASSVDRGQAEAFF. The chain has TRBV7-9 and TRBJ1-1, with 8 bases fitting TRBD1. From germline, CDR1 is SEHNR and CDR2 FQNEAQ (reference sequence). The CDR3 is 14 amino acids. The J segment lost 6 bases and the V segment lost 5 bases, leaving 8 bases of the junction unmatched.

The chain uses TRBV5-1 and TRBJ2-1; D is perhaps TRBD1 (6 bases). CDR1 and CDR2 from the germline V gene are SGHRS and YFSETQ. This CDR3 comprises 15 residues. Between the trimmed V and J ends, which lost 3 bases and 4 bases, there was a span of 14 bases. CDR3 in amino acids: CASSSGTPTYNEQFF. The CDR3 DNA follows: TGCGCCAGCAGCTCCGGGACACCCACTTACAATGAGCAGTTCTTC. Drawing the rest from reference TRBV5-1 and TRBJ2-1, the complete variable domain is KAGVTQTPRYLIKTRGQQVTLSCSPISGHRSVSWYQQTPGQGLQFLFEYFSETQRNKGNFPGRFSGRQFSNSRSEMNVSTLELGDSALYLCASSSGTPTYNEQFFGPGTRLTVL.

This clonotype was counted only a few times. This chain joins TRBV5-1 and TRBJ2-5; D is possibly TRBD1 (5 bases). Germline values: CDR1 SGHRS, CDR2 YFSETQ. This CDR3 region has 15 residues. V lost 5 bases, J lost 1 base, and 15 bases lay in between. The CDR3, as DNA: TGCGCCAGCAGTGCAGGGCACTCCACCCAAGAGACCCAGTACTTC. Translated: CASSAGHSTQETQYF.

The rearrangement uses TRBV18 and TRBJ1-1; 7 bases fit TRBD1. This CDR3 contains 16 residues. CDR1 is KGHSH, CDR2 LQKENI, per germline. The J segment lost 5 bases and the V segment lost 8 bases, leaving 17 bases of the junction unmatched. The CDR3 loop is CASIQGNGVFWTEAFF. In nucleotides, the CDR3 is TGTGCCAGCATACAGGGGAATGGAGTATTCTGGACTGAAGCTTTCTTT.

V is TRBV7-2 and J is TRBJ2-5; 13 nucleotides line up with TRBD2. Germline CDR1 is SGHTA and CDR2 is FQGNSA. This CDR3 is built from 16 residues. The junction had 6 bases not matched to a gene; V was cut back by 6 bases and J by 2 bases. CDR3: CASRTGLAGRQETQYF. The DNA for the CDR3 is TGTGCCAGCAGGACGGGACTAGCGGGGAGACAAGAGACCCAGTACTTC.

The chain joins TRBV7-2 to TRBJ1-4; D ambiguous. Between the trimmed V and J ends, which lost 6 bases and 0 bases, there was a span of 8 bases. Germline CDR1 reads SGHTA; CDR2 reads FQGNSA. This CDR3 contains 14 residues. CDR3 sequence (DNA): TGTGCCAGCAGTCCAGCTTCAACTAATGAAAAACTGTTTTTT. Protein sequence: CASSPASTNEKLFF.

The chain links TRBV7-3 to TRBJ1-6; perhaps TRBD1 as D (6 bases). Trimming left V 7 bases short and J 9 bases short, with 13 bases between. CDR3 length equals 13 residues. Per the germline V gene, CDR1 is SGHTA and CDR2 is FQGTGA. The CDR3 DNA is TGTGCCAGCACCCCGGGGGCCGGTTCACCCCTCCACTTT. Its translation is CASTPGAGSPLHF.

This chain uses TRBV28 with TRBJ2-7; D assignment may be TRBD1 or TRBD2 (5 bases each). This CDR3 has 13 residues. CDR1 and CDR2 from the germline V gene are MDHEN and SYDVKM. V lost 6 bases and J 3 bases, leaving 12 bases between the germline ends. CDR3 coding DNA: TGTGCCAGCAGGGGGACGGAGAACTACGAGCAGTACGTC. Protein product: CASRGTENYEQYV.

The gene calls are TRBV19 and TRBJ1-5; D gene ambiguous. The CDR3 sequence is 13 residues long. CDR1 LNHDA and CDR2 SQIVND come from the germline V gene (reference sequence). V gave up 5 bases and J gave up 9 bases, with 14 bases separating them. The CDR3 is CASSLAQTRPQHF. CDR3 DNA sequence: TGTGCCAGTAGTTTAGCCCAAACAAGGCCCCAGCATTTT.

The chain is built from TRBV4-2 and TRBJ1-2; no firm D call. With 4 bases removed from V and 2 bases from J, the gap between germline ends came to 20 bases. The length of the CDR3 is 17 residues. CDR1 is LGHNA and CDR2 is YNFKEQ in the germline V gene. In DNA, the CDR3 is TGTGCCAGCAGCCCCGAGGACGTAAGAGGATTAAACTATGGCTACACCTTC. Encoded protein: CASSPEDVRGLNYGYTF.